The clone carrying this T cell receptor beta chain has a count of ten or more. These data belong to a study of T cells after yellow fever vaccination. Study results and limitations: Most primary-vaccination clones reappeared after the booster (around 95% CD4, about 88% CD8). A small share of clonotypes appeared in both CD4 and CD8 compartments. From the bulk population, abundant clonotypes could contaminate and appear within FACS-sorted repertoires.

For TCR, cDNA came from 5'RACE template switching, which added a universal primer site and UMIs. TCRdb re-derived calls from the 5' RACE reads in MiXCR, one entry per CDR3 protein. Found here are about 52,000 distinct CDR3 sequences, around 7% of them singletons; the top ten hold 24%. The receptor comes from a man aged 18 to 29 who received the YFV17D yellow fever vaccine. The starting material was CD8+ T cells not binding an NS4B(214-222) dextramer, sorted from PBMCs, obtained roughly 46 days after the first yellow fever vaccination.

CDR3 DNA sequence: TGTGCCAGCAGTTTTGGCGGCCAGGCAACTTATGGCTACACCTTC. It translates to CASSFGGQATYGYTF. The V gene is TRBV12-3 or TRBV12-4, the J gene TRBJ1-2; D uncertain. The CDR3 length is 15 residues. Trimming left V 3 bases short and J 5 bases short, with 16 bases between.